This is a list of T cell receptor beta chains from one sample in a study of blood T cells in healthy people across ages. TCRdb reprocessed the 5' RACE reads with MiXCR, giving one entry per CDR3 protein. The sample has under 1,000,000 distinct CDR3 sequences, 46% seen once. What was sequenced was blood. These TCRs come from a man aged 80 or over in good health. CDR3s include the opening cysteine and the closing phenylalanine or tryptophan. The D gene is left open where the match is weak. The size field is filled for only some rows; it gives once, few, many or a size class.

DNA: TGTGCCAGCAGCCACGACCCCTCTGGGGCCAACGTCCTGACTTTC
CDR3: CASSHDPSGANVLTF
size: .
D: .
V: TRBV7-2
J: TRBJ2-6

DNA: TGCAGTGCTTCCAATTGGCGGGAGGCAGATACGCAGTATTTT
CDR3: CSASNWREADTQYF
size: many
D: TRBD2
V: TRBV20-1
J: TRBJ2-3

DNA: TGTGCCAGCAGTTTAACAACTTATGGCTACACCTTC
CDR3: CASSLTTYGYTF
size: few
D: .
V: TRBV6-1
J: TRBJ1-2

DNA: TGTGCCAGCAGCCTTGTGGGGACCAACACTGAAGCTTTCTTT
CDR3: CASSLVGTNTEAFF
size: few
D: .
V: TRBV12-3/TRBV12-4
J: TRBJ1-1

DNA: TGCAGTGCTTCGAACCCCCCTACAGGGGGGGCTTTCTTT
CDR3: CSASNPPTGGAFF
size: .
D: TRBD1
V: TRBV20-1
J: TRBJ1-1

DNA: TGTGCCAGCAGCCAAGGAGGAGGGGATAATGAGCAGTTCTTC
CDR3: CASSQGGGDNEQFF
size: few
D: .
V: TRBV3-1
J: TRBJ2-1

DNA: TGCGCCAGCAGCTTCCTGGGTATGCAAGAGACCCAGTACTTC
CDR3: CASSFLGMQETQYF
size: .
D: .
V: TRBV5-1
J: TRBJ2-5

DNA: TGTGCCAGCAGCGTCGGGAGTAGCCAAGAGACCCAGTTCTTC
CDR3: CASSVGSSQETQFF
size: .
D: .
V: TRBV9
J: TRBJ2-1

DNA: TGCAGCGTTGAGGCGACAGGAGGGGAGCAGTACTTC
CDR3: CSVEATGGEQYF
size: few
D: .
V: TRBV29-1
J: TRBJ2-7

DNA: TGCAGTGCTAGAGATCTGTGGTCTAGCGGGAAAAATGAGCAGTACTTC
CDR3: CSARDLWSSGKNEQYF
size: many
D: TRBD2
V: TRBV20-1
J: TRBJ2-5

DNA: TGTGCCAGCAGCTTTCAGCAAAACACTGAAGCTTTCTTT
CDR3: CASSFQQNTEAFF
size: many
D: .
V: TRBV9
J: TRBJ1-1

DNA: TGCAGTGCTAGAGGGGAGCGGAGGTACAATGAGCAGTTCTTC
CDR3: CSARGERRYNEQFF
size: .
D: .
V: TRBV20-1
J: TRBJ2-1

DNA: TGCGCCAGCAGCCAAGATGGCAGGGCCACTGAAGCTTTCTTT
CDR3: CASSQDGRATEAFF
size: .
D: .
V: TRBV4-3
J: TRBJ1-1

DNA: TGCAGCGTCTCTAGAGGACTAGCGACGAACACCGGGGAGCTGTTTTTT
CDR3: CSVSRGLATNTGELFF
size: .
D: TRBD2
V: TRBV29-1
J: TRBJ2-2

DNA: TGCAGTGCTAGTACCCCAGGCTCCTACAATGAGCAGTTCTTC
CDR3: CSASTPGSYNEQFF
size: .
D: .
V: TRBV20-1
J: TRBJ2-1

DNA: TGTGCCAGCAGCGACCGGGGGGATCCGGTTTACGAGCAGTACTTC
CDR3: CASSDRGDPVYEQYF
size: few
D: TRBD2
V: TRBV7-9
J: TRBJ2-7

DNA: TGTGCCAGCAGTTTAGTGTGGACAGTTGACGGGCATGCGGCTGACACTTTCTTT
CDR3: CASSLVWTVDGHAADTFF
size: .
D: .
V: TRBV27
J: TRBJ1-1

DNA: TGCAGTGCTTTGGAGCGGTCTTTCAATCAGCCCCAGCATTTT
CDR3: CSALERSFNQPQHF
size: .
D: .
V: TRBV20-1
J: TRBJ1-5

DNA: TGTGCCAGCAGGCTGACAGGGGGCATGGGCACTGAAGCTTTCTTT
CDR3: CASRLTGGMGTEAFF
size: once
D: TRBD1
V: TRBV12-3/TRBV12-4
J: TRBJ1-1

DNA: TGTGCCAGCAGTCACCGGCGGGACAGCCTGAAGTATGGCTACACCTTC
CDR3: CASSHRRDSLKYGYTF
size: .
D: TRBD1
V: TRBV6-2/TRBV6-3
J: TRBJ1-2

DNA: TGTGCCAGCAGTTACTCTCGCAGGGAACCCTACAATGAGCAGTTCTTC
CDR3: CASSYSRREPYNEQFF
size: .
D: .
V: TRBV6-6
J: TRBJ2-1

DNA: TGTGCCACCACCGAGGAGGGGACCCACTACAATGAGCAGTTCTTC
CDR3: CATTEEGTHYNEQFF
size: .
D: .
V: TRBV24-1
J: TRBJ2-1

DNA: TGTGCCAGCAGCCAAGGACTAGCGGGACCGAACACCGGGGAGCTGTTTTTT
CDR3: CASSQGLAGPNTGELFF
size: few
D: TRBD2
V: TRBV3-1
J: TRBJ2-2

DNA: TGCAGTGCCGGAGGGGGAACGGGGTACACTGAAGCTTTCTTT
CDR3: CSAGGGTGYTEAFF
size: few
D: .
V: TRBV20-1
J: TRBJ1-1

DNA: TGCAGTGCTAGTCTGCCTGGGGGACTGTCCTTAAGTGAGCAGTTCTTC
CDR3: CSASLPGGLSLSEQFF
size: .
D: .
V: TRBV20-1
J: TRBJ2-1

DNA: TGTGCCAGCCTTCGGGGGACTAGTATAAACGAGCAGTACTTC
CDR3: CASLRGTSINEQYF
size: .
D: TRBD2
V: TRBV12-3/TRBV12-4
J: TRBJ2-7

DNA: TGTGCCAGCAACCTAGGGTCTCTCTGGAATGAGCAGTTCTTC
CDR3: CASNLGSLWNEQFF
size: .
D: .
V: TRBV14
J: TRBJ2-1

DNA: TGTGCCAGCAGCCGGGAGGGGGATTCCTACGAGCAGTACTTC
CDR3: CASSREGDSYEQYF
size: .
D: TRBD2
V: TRBV7-2
J: TRBJ2-7

DNA: TGTGCCAGCAGCCTCATCTCAACTAATGAAAAACTGTTTTTT
CDR3: CASSLISTNEKLFF
size: few
D: .
V: TRBV2
J: TRBJ1-4